These T cell receptor beta chains were read from a single sample in a study of cytomegalovirus exposure and HLA in healthy donors. The table came from immunoSEQ multiplex PCR; TCRdb's copy has only in-frame clones and leaves some out. This sample has about 90,000 clones, with about 87% found just once. Sequenced input: PBMCs. The receptors were sampled from a young man in good health and CMV-seronegative. Each CDR3 is given with its conserved first and last residue. The D gene is left open where the match is weak. Expanded clones get a size class; other rows say once, few or many, or leave the size out.

len	v_gene	d_gene	j_gene	abundance	CDR3aa	CDR3nt
14	TRBV7-8	TRBD2	TRBJ2-1	few	CASSFPGLGNEQFF	TGTGCCAGCAGCTTCCCGGGACTAGGGAATGAGCAGTTCTTC
15	TRBV2	-	TRBJ1-1	-	CASIGGESLNTEAFF	TGTGCCAGCATCGGAGGAGAAAGTCTGAACACTGAAGCTTTCTTT
15	TRBV9	TRBD2	TRBJ2-3	-	CASSVSGRRTDTQYF	TGTGCCAGCAGCGTTAGCGGGAGGAGAACAGATACGCAGTATTTT
15	TRBV29-1	TRBD1	TRBJ1-1	-	CSVQADRVSLAEAFF	TGCAGCGTTCAGGCGGACAGGGTGAGTCTCGCTGAAGCTTTCTTT
15	TRBV29-1	-	TRBJ2-1	-	CSVESEDSLINEQFF	TGCAGCGTTGAGTCCGAAGACAGTCTTATAAATGAGCAGTTCTTC
16	TRBV18	TRBD1	TRBJ1-1	-	CASSPSRDRQNTEAFF	TGTGCCAGCTCACCAAGTCGGGACAGACAAAACACTGAAGCTTTCTTT
17	TRBV4-2	TRBD1	TRBJ1-3	once	CASSQEERGLYGNTIYF	TGTGCCAGCAGCCAAGAGGAAAGGGGGCTGTATGGAAACACCATATATTTT
15	TRBV6-1	TRBD2	TRBJ2-5	-	CASSRLAGSQETQYF	TGTGCCAGCAGTCGACTAGCGGGGTCCCAAGAGACCCAGTACTTC
14	TRBV7-7	TRBD1	TRBJ2-7	-	CASSRGQGAYEQYF	TGTGCCAGCAGCAGAGGACAGGGGGCCTACGAGCAGTACTTC
16	TRBV5-1	-	TRBJ1-5	-	CASSLVAVRVNQPQHF	TGCGCCAGCAGCTTGGTGGCAGTCAGGGTTAATCAGCCCCAGCATTTT
16	TRBV5-1	TRBD1	TRBJ2-7	few	CASSSGLQGAGYEQYF	TGCGCCAGCAGCTCGGGACTACAGGGGGCGGGCTACGAGCAGTACTTC
17	TRBV10-3	TRBD2	TRBJ2-2	-	CAIRGGESLTRTGELFF	TGTGCCATCAGGGGAGGGGAATCCCTGACACGGACCGGGGAGCTGTTTTTT
17	TRBV4-1	TRBD2	TRBJ2-3	-	CASSQPTSGRAADTQYF	TGCGCCAGCAGCCAACCCACTAGCGGGAGGGCCGCAGATACGCAGTATTTT
15	TRBV11-3	-	TRBJ2-3	-	CASSKDGVSTDTQYF	TGTGCCAGCAGCAAGGACGGGGTTAGCACAGATACGCAGTATTTT
17	TRBV7-6	-	TRBJ2-1	once	CASSLAGVGGSYNEQFF	TGTGCCAGCAGCTTAGCGGGTGTGGGAGGCTCTTACAATGAGCAGTTCTTC
13	TRBV7-2	-	TRBJ2-2	-	CASSFRGTGELFF	TGTGCCAGCAGCTTCAGGGGCACCGGGGAGCTGTTTTTT
12	TRBV10-3	TRBD1	TRBJ1-1	-	CAISESGQEAFF	TGTGCCATCAGTGAGTCGGGACAGGAAGCTTTCTTT
11	TRBV28	-	TRBJ2-1	-	CASRYRNEQFF	TGTGCCAGCAGGTATAGAAATGAGCAGTTCTTC
16	TRBV29-1	TRBD1	TRBJ2-5	-	CSVTLSGLGGRETQYF	TGCAGCGTTACCCTATCCGGTTTAGGGGGCAGGGAGACCCAGTACTTC
11	TRBV28	-	TRBJ1-5	-	CASSRYQPQHF	TGTGCCAGCAGTCGGTATCAGCCCCAGCATTTT
14	TRBV29-1	-	TRBJ2-1	once	CSVGAPDRTKGQFF	TGCAGCGTTGGGGCCCCCGACAGAACTAAGGGGCAGTTCTTC
14	TRBV7-6	-	TRBJ1-1	few	CASSLGGANTEAFF	TGTGCCAGCAGTCTGGGAGGGGCGAACACTGAAGCTTTCTTT
17	TRBV7-2	TRBD2	TRBJ2-5	-	CASSSFSVAGGGKTQYF	TGTGCCAGCAGCTCCTTTTCCGTAGCGGGAGGGGGGAAGACCCAGTACTTC
14	TRBV5-6	TRBD1	TRBJ1-2	-	CASSLGQMNYGYTF	TGTGCCAGCAGCCTGGGACAGATGAACTATGGCTACACCTTC
14	TRBV28	-	TRBJ2-7	-	CASSPTGTSHEQYF	TGTGCCAGCAGTCCTACAGGTACTAGCCACGAGCAGTACTTC
18	TRBV7-6	TRBD2	TRBJ2-1	-	CASSLLTSGTSSYNEQFF	TGTGCCAGCAGCTTACTTACTAGCGGGACGAGCTCCTACAATGAGCAGTTCTTC
13	TRBV28	-	TRBJ2-7	-	CATLGLVPYEQYF	TGTGCCACCCTGGGGCTAGTTCCCTACGAGCAGTACTTC
16	TRBV21-1	-	TRBJ2-7	-	CASSKLPSPGTYEQYF	TGTGCCAGCAGCAAACTCCCCAGTCCAGGAACCTACGAGCAGTACTTC
13	TRBV10-3	TRBD1	TRBJ2-7	-	CAISTGTGVEQYF	TGTGCCATCAGCACCGGGACAGGGGTCGAGCAGTACTTC
13	TRBV7-2	-	TRBJ1-2	-	CASSLGQNYGYTF	TGTGCCAGCAGCTTGGGGCAGAACTATGGCTACACCTTC
13	TRBV4-3	-	TRBJ1-1	once	CASSPSLDSEAFF	TGCGCCAGCAGCCCGAGTCTCGATAGTGAAGCTTTCTTT
14	TRBV11-1	TRBD1	TRBJ2-1	-	CASSFGQGANEQFF	TGTGCCAGCAGCTTTGGACAGGGGGCCAATGAGCAGTTCTTC
13	TRBV9	-	TRBJ1-2	once	CASSPTRTVGYTF	TGTGCCAGCAGCCCTACCCGGACAGTTGGCTACACCTTC
15	TRBV19	TRBD1	TRBJ2-2	once	CASSWGTANTGELFF	TGTGCCAGTAGTTGGGGGACAGCTAACACCGGGGAGCTGTTTTTT
14	TRBV4-3	-	TRBJ2-1	-	CASSRQPGANEQFF	TGCGCCAGCAGCCGGCAACCTGGAGCTAATGAGCAGTTCTTC
15	TRBV30	-	TRBJ2-5	-	CAWTLYSLGRETQYF	TGTGCCTGGACCCTGTACAGCCTCGGTCGGGAGACCCAGTACTTC